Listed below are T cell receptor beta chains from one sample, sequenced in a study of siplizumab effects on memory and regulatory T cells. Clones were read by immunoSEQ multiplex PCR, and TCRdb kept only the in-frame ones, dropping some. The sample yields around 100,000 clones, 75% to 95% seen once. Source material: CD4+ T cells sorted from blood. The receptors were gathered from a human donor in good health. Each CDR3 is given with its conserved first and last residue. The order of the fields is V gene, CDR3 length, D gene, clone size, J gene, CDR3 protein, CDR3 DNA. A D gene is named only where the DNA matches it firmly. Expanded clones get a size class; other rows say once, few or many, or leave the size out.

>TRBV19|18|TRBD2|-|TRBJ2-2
CASSIEGSLAGSTGELFF
TGTGCCAGTAGTATAGAGGGCTCCCTAGCGGGGAGCACCGGGGAGCTGTTTTTT
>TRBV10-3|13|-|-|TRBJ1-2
CAITQDLNYGYTF
TGTGCCATCACTCAGGACCTAAACTATGGCTACACCTTC
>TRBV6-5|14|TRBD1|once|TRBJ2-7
CASSPDRGRYEQYF
TGTGCCAGCAGCCCCGACAGGGGAAGGTACGAGCAGTACTTC
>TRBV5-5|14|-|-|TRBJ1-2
CASSFVAGAYGYTF
TGTGCCAGCAGCTTCGTGGCAGGGGCCTATGGCTACACCTTC
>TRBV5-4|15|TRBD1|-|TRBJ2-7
CASSTGQGVSYEQYF
TGTGCCAGCAGCACCGGACAGGGCGTTTCCTACGAGCAGTACTTC
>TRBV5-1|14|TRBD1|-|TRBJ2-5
CASSRGQDQETQYF
TGCGCCAGCAGCCGCGGACAGGACCAGGAGACCCAGTACTTC
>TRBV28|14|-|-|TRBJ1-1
CASSPGGPNTEAFF
TGTGCCAGCAGCCCCGGGGGGCCGAACACTGAAGCTTTCTTT
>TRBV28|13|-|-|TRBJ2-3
CASRPQGTDTQYF
TGTGCCAGCAGGCCACAGGGTACAGATACGCAGTATTTT
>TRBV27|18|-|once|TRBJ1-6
CASSFTALGSSYNSPLHF
TGTGCCAGCAGTTTTACTGCTCTCGGGAGCTCCTATAATTCACCCCTCCACTTT
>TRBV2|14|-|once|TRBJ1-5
CASSGGAVRQPQHF
TGTGCCAGCAGTGGCGGGGCCGTAAGGCAGCCCCAGCATTTT
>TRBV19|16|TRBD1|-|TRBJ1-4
CASSIGQGLGNEKLFF
TGTGCCAGTAGTATTGGACAGGGGCTGGGTAATGAAAAACTGTTTTTT
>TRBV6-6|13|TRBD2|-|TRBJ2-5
CASAGRGGETQYF
TGTGCCAGCGCCGGGCGGGGGGGTGAGACCCAGTACTTC
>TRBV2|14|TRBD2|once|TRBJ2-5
CASRRLAGGGTQYF
TGTGCCAGCAGGAGACTAGCGGGGGGCGGGACCCAGTACTTC
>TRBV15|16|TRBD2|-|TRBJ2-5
CATSRGPSGGGETQYF
TGTGCCACCAGCAGAGGGCCCAGCGGGGGTGGGGAGACCCAGTACTTC
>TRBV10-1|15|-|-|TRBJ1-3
CASSESGIAGNTIYF
TGCGCCAGCAGTGAATCGGGAATCGCTGGAAACACCATATATTTT
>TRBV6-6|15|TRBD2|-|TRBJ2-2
CASSFSGGNTGELFF
TGTGCCAGCAGCTTTAGCGGGGGGAACACCGGGGAGCTGTTTTTT
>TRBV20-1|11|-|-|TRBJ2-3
CSAPDGGTQYF
TGCAGTGCTCCGGACGGAGGGACGCAGTATTTT
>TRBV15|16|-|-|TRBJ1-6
CATSRNPGHGNSPLHF
TGTGCCACCAGCAGAAACCCGGGACATGGAAATTCACCCCTCCACTTT
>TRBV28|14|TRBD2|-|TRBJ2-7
CASSRSGDSYEQYF
TGTGCCAGCAGCCGTAGCGGGGACTCCTACGAGCAGTACTTC
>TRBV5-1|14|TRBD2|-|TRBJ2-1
CASSGGGASNEQFF
TGCGCCAGCAGCGGCGGGGGGGCAAGTAATGAGCAGTTCTTC
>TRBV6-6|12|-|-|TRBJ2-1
CASSYSGEEQFF
TGTGCCAGCAGTTACTCGGGAGAGGAGCAGTTCTTC
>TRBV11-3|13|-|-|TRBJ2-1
CASSLDQWQEQFF
TGTGCCAGCAGCTTAGATCAATGGCAGGAGCAGTTCTTC
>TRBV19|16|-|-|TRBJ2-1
CASSGATGSSYNEQFF
TGTGCCAGTAGTGGTGCCACAGGGAGCTCCTACAATGAGCAGTTCTTC
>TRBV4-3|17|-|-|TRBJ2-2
CASSQSGQKPNTGELFF
TGCGCCAGCAGCCAATCTGGACAGAAGCCGAACACCGGGGAGCTGTTTTTT
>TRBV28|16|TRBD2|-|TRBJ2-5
CASSFGTSIVQETQYF
TGTGCCAGCAGTTTCGGGACTAGCATTGTCCAAGAGACCCAGTACTTC
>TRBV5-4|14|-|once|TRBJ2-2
CASSLEGLSGELFF
TGTGCCAGCAGCTTGGAAGGGTTATCCGGGGAGCTGTTTTTT
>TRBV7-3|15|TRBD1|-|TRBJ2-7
CASSSEQGVGYEQYF
TGTGCCAGCAGCAGCGAACAGGGGGTGGGCTACGAGCAGTACTTC
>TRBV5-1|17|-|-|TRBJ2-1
CASSKLRDIDRLDEQFF
TGCGCCAGCAGCAAACTCCGGGACATCGATAGGTTGGATGAGCAGTTCTTC
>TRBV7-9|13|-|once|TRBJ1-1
CASSFRQNTEAFF
TGTGCCAGCAGCTTTCGGCAGAACACTGAAGCTTTCTTT
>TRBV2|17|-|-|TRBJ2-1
CASSVGGGAGRDNEQFF
TGTGCCAGCAGTGTTGGAGGGGGGGCTGGTCGGGACAATGAGCAGTTCTTC
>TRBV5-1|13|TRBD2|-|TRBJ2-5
CASRTSSEETQYF
TGCGCCAGCCGGACTAGCTCTGAAGAGACCCAGTACTTC
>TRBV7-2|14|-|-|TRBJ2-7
CASSFRDNDYEQYF
TGTGCCAGCAGCTTCCGGGACAACGACTACGAGCAGTACTTC
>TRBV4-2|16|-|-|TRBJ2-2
CASSPRGPENTGELFF
TGTGCCAGCAGCCCGCGGGGGCCGGAGAACACCGGGGAGCTGTTTTTT
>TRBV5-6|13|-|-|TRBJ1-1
CASSPKGVTEAFF
TGTGCCAGCAGCCCGAAGGGGGTCACTGAAGCTTTCTTT
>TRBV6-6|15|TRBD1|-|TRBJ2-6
CASTTGVSGANVLTF
TGTGCCAGCACCACAGGGGTCTCTGGGGCCAACGTCCTGACTTTC